The source of this T cell receptor (beta chain) is a study of CD8 T cell repertoires and HIV-1 epitope variants. On this clone itself: Antigen unknown.

The protocol was immunoSEQ multiplex PCR, while the TCRdb copy is restricted to in-frame clones and leaves out a portion. The sample has thousands of clones; about 60% are singletons. This TCR was recovered from a male donor with HIV. Sequencing used cultured CD8+ T cells derived from PBMCs.

The CDR3 region is CASSPGRWDTEAFF. The CDR3, as DNA: TGTGCCAGCAGCCCGGGCCGATGGGACACTGAAGCTTTCTTT. The chain recombines TRBV7-8 with TRBJ1-1; no definite D call. This CDR3 has 14 amino acids. The germline V and J ends were trimmed by 5 bases and 3 bases, with 13 bases remaining between them. Germline V gene lookup returns CDR1 SGHVS and CDR2 FQNEAQ. Full variable domain (remainder filled in from reference TRBV7-8 and TRBJ1-1): GAGVSQSPRYKVAKRGQDVALRCDPISGHVSLFWYQQALGQGPEFLTYFQNEAQLDKSGLPSDRFFAERPEGSVSTLKIQRTQQEDSAVYLCASSPGRWDTEAFFGQGTRLTVV.